The clone carrying this TCR beta chain was seen a few times. Its specificity is unknown. This specimen belongs to a study of T-cell memory formation after mild COVID-19. Study-wide findings and caveats: Contracting CD4+ clones lay largely in CM and EM, with CD8+ ones residing in EMRA.

One entry per CDR3 protein results from TCRdb running MiXCR on the 5' RACE reads. The sample shows around 320,000 distinct CDR3 sequences, over 25% of them seen only once. With V trimmed by 5 bases and J by 5 bases, 6 bases remained unmatched. This CDR3 contains 14 residues. This sequence was found in an adult woman who had mild COVID-19 (a few samples of this study predate the infection). Cell type and time point are not known. This sequence joins TRBV12-3 or TRBV12-4 and TRBJ1-5; 7 positions agree with TRBD1. The sequenced sample consisted of PBMCs or a T cell subset sorted from them (not recorded which). Written as DNA, the CDR3 is TGTGCCAGCAGTAAGAGGGGGCGTGATCAGCCCCAGCATTTT. Protein: CASSKRGRDQPQHF.